This T cell receptor (beta chain) was identified during a study of Graves' ophthalmopathy and Graves' hyperthyroidism. Findings of the study overall: Both a roughly 65% sensitivity and an approximately 72% specificity characterized the model's predictions of ophthalmopathy progression. Blood shared most expanded thyroid clonotypes above 0.001 frequency.

CDR3 regions of TCR beta were amplified from RNA transcripts. First-round RT-PCR relied on HTBI primers, and a second-round multiplex PCR came next. One entry per CDR3 protein, called by TCRdb with MiXCR from the multiplex PCR reads. The sample yields hundreds of thousands of distinct CDR3 sequences, 20% to 25% seen once. In the case of this clonotype: Its specificity is unknown.

This receptor was identified in a woman between 18 and 29 years old with stable Graves' hyperthyroidism. Some clones in this sample may be carry-over from other donors' samples. The sequenced sample consisted of peripheral blood.

The CDR3 is CASSYSPGTPNTEAFF. The CDR3 bases are TGTGCCAGCAGTTACTCTCCCGGGACTCCGAACACTGAAGCTTTCTTT. The chain combines TRBV6-5 with TRBJ1-1, with D perhaps TRBD1 (5 bases). This CDR3 region has 16 residues. V lost 0 bases, J lost 1 base, and 12 bases lay in between. CDR1 MNHEY and CDR2 SVGAGI come from the germline V gene.